One and the same sample provided the 17 T cell receptor beta chains below, sequenced in a study of cytomegalovirus exposure and HLA in healthy donors. The PCR employed 60 Vbeta primers together with 13 Jbeta primers. Produced via immunoSEQ multiplex PCR; TCRdb's table is partial and in-frame only. There are approximately 180,000 clones in the sample; over 70% occur only once, and about 3% lies in the top ten. The sequenced sample consisted of PBMCs. The receptors come from a male donor in good health and CMV-seronegative.

This chain uses TRBV6-5 with TRBJ1-5; D might be TRBD1 (5 bases). This CDR3 has 14 residues. Deletions cut 2 bases from V and 4 bases from J, with 9 bases between. Germline CDR1 is MNHEY and CDR2 is SVGAGI. The CDR3 DNA reads as TGTGCCAGCAGTTACGGGCGGGGGAATCAGCCCCAGCATTTT. This encodes CASSYGRGNQPQHF.

The chain links TRBV2 to TRBJ1-2; D unclear. Germline V CDR1 and CDR2: SNHLY, FYNNEI. The CDR3 is made up of 13 amino acids. Trimming removed 6 bases at V and 6 bases at J, with 14 bases between. The CDR3 protein is CASSGVRTHGYTF. CDR3 coding DNA: TGTGCCAGCAGCGGGGTCAGGACCCATGGCTACACCTTC.

This clone has only a few counts. The chain joins TRBV10-2 to TRBJ1-1; D unclear. The germline CDR1 and CDR2 sequences are WSHSY and SAAADI. Trimming took 3 bases from V and 1 from J, leaving 9 bases between them. CDR3 length: 14 amino acids. The chain's CDR3 is CASSDRAGNTEAFF. CDR3 in DNA: TGCGCCAGCAGTGATCGGGCGGGGAACACTGAAGCTTTCTTT.

This sequence joins TRBV5-5 and TRBJ1-4; 9 nucleotides align to TRBD1. Germline V gene lookup returns CDR1 SGHKS and CDR2 YYEKEE (reference sequence). This CDR3 has 16 amino acids. The V gene end was trimmed by 4 bases and the J gene end by 8 bases; junction bases not matched to a gene: 12. The CDR3 region has the DNA TGTGCCAGCAGCGGCACTGTGGGGACAGGGAACGAAAAACTGTTTTTT. It encodes CASSGTVGTGNEKLFF. Variable domain in full (rest from reference TRBV5-5 and TRBJ1-4): DAGVTQSPTHLIKTRGQQVTLRCSPISGHKSVSWYQQVLGQGPQFIFQYYEKEERGRGNFPDRFSARQFPNYSSELNVNALLLGDSALYLCASSGTVGTGNEKLFFGSGTQLSVL.

Note on this clone: Other DNA sequences from this sample encode an identical CDR3 as well. The chain is built from TRBV27 and TRBJ1-5; 7 nucleotides line up with TRBD1. CDR3 length: 15 residues. CDR1 is MNHEY and CDR2 is SMNVEV in the germline V gene (reference sequence). V lost 2 bases to trimming and J lost 0 bases; unmatched junction nucleotides: 1. CDR3 in DNA: TGTGCCAGCAGTTTACAGGGGGTTAGCAATCAGCCCCAGCATTTT. It encodes CASSLQGVSNQPQHF.

This clone turned up a few times. The chain links TRBV10-3 to TRBJ2-7; D may be TRBD2 (5 bases). The germline V and J ends were trimmed by 3 bases and 3 bases, with 12 bases remaining between them. The germline V gene encodes CDR1 ENHRY and CDR2 SYGVKD. The CDR3 sequence is 14 residues long. The CDR3 loop is CAISEDTGIYEQYF. The CDR3 DNA follows: TGTGCCATCAGTGAAGATACCGGGATCTACGAGCAGTACTTC.

This chain connects TRBV27 to TRBJ2-1; possible D gene TRBD2, 5 bases. V lost 5 bases to trimming and J lost 0 bases, with 11 bases between them. Germline V gene data show CDR1 as MNHEY and CDR2 as SMNVEV (reference sequence). CDR3 length equals 15 residues. The CDR3 spells CASSRGIYSYNEQFF. The DNA for the CDR3 is TGTGCCAGCAGTCGAGGGATTTACTCCTACAATGAGCAGTTCTTC.

V usage is TRBV5-4 and J usage is TRBJ2-1, with TRBD2 matching over 8 bases. Germline V lookup: CDR1 SGHNT, CDR2 YYREEE (reference sequence). The CDR3 consists of 15 residues. With 6 bases clipped from V and 10 bases from J, the junction kept 15 bases outside the gene matches. DNA of the CDR3: TGTGCCAGCATGGGGATGGGACGGGGGGGAGAGGAGCAGTTCTTC. It translates to CASMGMGRGGEEQFF.

This clone has just one count. Other DNA sequences in this sample translate to the same CDR3. The chain recombines TRBV30 with TRBJ1-5, with TRBD1 as a possible D gene (6 bases). Germline loops: CDR1 GTSNPN, CDR2 SVGIG (reference sequence). Trimming shortened V by 3 bases and J by 4 bases, and 10 bases separated the two germline ends. The CDR3 sequence is 13 residues long. CDR3 bases: TGTGCCTGGAGCACCCAGGGGAATCAGCCCCAGCATTTT. Translation gives CAWSTQGNQPQHF.

This clone appeared once. V gene TRBV5-4 combines with J gene TRBJ2-1; the match to TRBD1 covers 9 bases. CDR1 and CDR2 (germline): SGHNT, YYREEE (reference sequence). V lost 4 bases and J lost 3; bases outside the gene matches: 11. This CDR3 is built from 17 residues. This chain's CDR3 is CASSGGQGSWLYNEQFF. CDR3 DNA: TGTGCCAGCAGCGGGGGACAGGGCAGTTGGCTCTACAATGAGCAGTTCTTC.

This chain connects TRBV28 to TRBJ2-7; D remains ambiguous. This CDR3 region has 14 residues. Per the germline V gene, CDR1 is MDHEN and CDR2 is SYDVKM. V was clipped by 4 bases and J by 3 bases, with 13 bases between them. The CDR3 bases are TGTGCCAGCAGTTCCCTGGCGGAGCTCTACGAGCAGTACTTC. It codes for CASSSLAELYEQYF.

This clone showed up just a few times. This chain joins TRBV7-3 and TRBJ1-6; TRBD1 agrees at 7 bases. V lost 0 bases, J lost 13 bases, and 3 bases stayed unmatched. The germline gives CDR1 SGHTA, CDR2 FQGTGA. This CDR3 region has 13 residues. Here the CDR3 reads CASSLTGGAPLHF. The CDR3, as DNA: TGTGCCAGCAGCTTAACAGGGGGCGCCCCCCTCCACTTT.

The chain is built from TRBV5-1 and TRBJ2-1; a possible D gene is TRBD2 (5 bases). This CDR3 has 16 amino acids. The V gene lost 2 bases and the J gene lost 0 bases, with 12 bases spanning the gap. Per germline, CDR1 SGHRS and CDR2 YFSETQ. The CDR3 DNA sequence: TGCGCCAGCAGCTTATTAGCGACGAGCTCCTACAATGAGCAGTTCTTC. Its translation is CASSLLATSSYNEQFF.

This clone was seen a handful of times. Other nucleotide sequences in the sample specify the same CDR3. The V and J genes are TRBV6-5 and TRBJ2-7; D remains ambiguous. The CDR3 runs to 11 residues. Germline loops: CDR1 MNHEY, CDR2 SVGAGI. Between the trimmed V and J ends, which lost 2 bases and 3 bases, there was a span of 2 bases. The CDR3 loop is CASSYLYEQYF. In DNA, the CDR3 is TGTGCCAGCAGTTACCTCTACGAGCAGTACTTC.

This clone was recorded only once. The gene calls are TRBV5-1 and TRBJ1-3, with D possibly matching TRBD1 (5 bases). CDR1 SGHRS and CDR2 YFSETQ come from the germline V gene. The germline V and J ends were trimmed by 0 bases and 5 bases, with 9 bases remaining between them. This CDR3 has 14 residues. The CDR3 sequence is CASSLEGFRNTIYF. DNA of the CDR3: TGCGCCAGCAGCTTGGAGGGGTTTAGAAACACCATATATTTT.

CDR3 residues: CASSLHLETDTQYF. The CDR3 DNA reads as TGTGCCAGCAGCTTGCACCTAGAAACAGATACGCAGTATTTT. V is TRBV5-4 and J is TRBJ2-3; D is unresolved. The CDR3 length is 14 residues. The V end lost 1 base, the J end lost 3 bases, and 9 bases lay between the germline ends. CDR1 is SGHNT, CDR2 YYREEE, per germline (reference sequence).

The V and J genes are TRBV7-9 and TRBJ1-5; the D is unclear. The germline V gene has CDR1 SEHNR and CDR2 FQNEAQ (reference sequence). The CDR3 has 14 residues. V shed 1 base and J shed 4 bases, with 8 bases lying between them. CDR3 sequence (DNA): TGTGCCAGCAGCTTAGGAGGGATGAATCAGCCCCAGCATTTT. It translates to CASSLGGMNQPQHF.